These 14 T cell receptor beta chains came from one sample sequenced in a study of technical replicates of blood from several donors. Here immunoSEQ multiplex PCR was the method, and the copy in TCRdb shows in-frame clones only, minus some. In the table there are 70,000 to 85,000 clones, 92% of which are singletons. Sequencing was done on a sample of T cells isolated from PBMCs. These receptors originate from a human donor in good health.

In DNA, the CDR3 is TGTGCCAGCAGCTTAGCAGGGGGGACAGGCTGGGGCTACACCTTC. Amino acid sequence: CASSLAGGTGWGYTF. V is TRBV11-2 and J is TRBJ1-2; 8 bases fit TRBD1. The length of the CDR3 is 15 residues. Germline V CDR1 and CDR2: SGHAT, FQNNGV. The V gene end was trimmed by 1 base and the J gene end by 8 bases; junction bases not matched to a gene: 9.

This sequence joins TRBV6-6 and TRBJ1-2; tentative D call: TRBD1 (5 bases). V was trimmed by 1 base and J by 8 bases, leaving 17 bases between them. Per the germline V gene, CDR1 is MNHNY and CDR2 is SVGAGI (reference sequence). The CDR3 runs to 15 residues. The CDR3 here is CASSYYVEGRNGYTF. Here the CDR3 DNA reads TGTGCCAGCAGTTACTACGTTGAGGGGAGGAACGGCTACACCTTC.

The chain combines TRBV27 with TRBJ2-5, with 9 positions matching TRBD1. With V trimmed by 0 bases and J by 3 bases, 5 bases remained unmatched. Germline V gives CDR1 MNHEY, CDR2 SMNVEV (reference sequence). This CDR3 comprises 16 residues. The CDR3: CASSLSKGDREETQYF. CDR3 DNA sequence: TGTGCCAGCAGTTTATCTAAGGGGGACAGGGAAGAGACCCAGTACTTC.

Only a few counts were recorded for this clone. This rearrangement joins TRBV9 to TRBJ1-2; the match to TRBD1 covers 8 bases. Germline CDR1 reads SGDLS; CDR2 reads YYNGEE. Germline trimming cut 3 bases from V and 5 bases from J; bases unmatched to any gene: 6. The CDR3 is made up of 14 amino acids. DNA of the CDR3: TGTGCCAGCAGCGGAACCGGGACAGGATATGGCTACACCTTC. Its protein is CASSGTGTGYGYTF.

V is TRBV4-3 and J is TRBJ2-7; D perhaps matches TRBD1 (6 bases). The CDR3 has 16 residues. From germline, CDR1 is LGHNA and CDR2 YSLEER. Trimming pared 0 bases from V and 6 bases from J, leaving 18 bases between. In nucleotides, the CDR3 is TGCGCCAGCAGCCAAGATAAACAGGGATCAGCCGGCGAGCAGTACTTC. It is translated as CASSQDKQGSAGEQYF.

This chain connects TRBV5-1 to TRBJ2-7, with TRBD1 matching 8 bases. Looked up from germline, CDR1 is SGHRS and CDR2 is YFSETQ. The CDR3 extends over 14 amino acids. V shed 4 bases and J 7 bases; nucleotides not matched to a gene: 10. The CDR3 here is CASSPSDRVGEQYF. DNA of the CDR3: TGCGCCAGCAGCCCATCGGACAGGGTGGGGGAGCAGTACTTC.

The V call is TRBV9, the J call TRBJ2-7, with TRBD2 matching 10 bases. Unmatched junction bases numbered 3, after V lost 0 bases and J lost 0 bases. This CDR3 spans 16 amino acids. Germline CDR1 and CDR2: SGDLS and YYNGEE. Here the CDR3 reads CASSVEASGSSYEQYF. Here the CDR3 DNA reads TGTGCCAGCAGCGTAGAGGCTAGCGGGAGCTCCTACGAGCAGTACTTC. The whole variable domain, filled in from reference TRBV9 and TRBJ2-7, reads DSGVTQTPKHLITATGQRVTLRCSPRSGDLSVYWYQQSLDQGLQFLIQYYNGEERAKGNILERFSAQQFPDLHSELNLSSLELGDSALYFCASSVEASGSSYEQYFGPGTRLTVT.

This clone was picked up one time. The gene calls are TRBV15 and TRBJ2-7, with 13 bases lining up with TRBD2. With 1 base clipped from V and 0 bases from J, the junction kept 0 bases outside the gene matches. Germline-derived CDR1 and CDR2 are LNHNV and YYDKDF (reference sequence). This CDR3 region has 16 residues. CDR3 DNA: TGTGCCACCAGCAGAGGGACTAGCGGGGGCTCCTACGAGCAGTACTTC. Protein sequence: CATSRGTSGGSYEQYF.

The rearrangement uses TRBV7-3 and TRBJ1-2, with D perhaps matching TRBD1 (5 bases). The germline V gene encodes CDR1 SGHTA and CDR2 FQGTGA. V lost 4 bases and J 8 bases, leaving 11 bases between the germline ends. CDR3 size: 12 residues. The CDR3 DNA follows: TGTGCCAGCAGCTCTACAGGCTACGGCTACACCTTC. Its translation is CASSSTGYGYTF.

This rearrangement joins TRBV11-2 to TRBJ1-4; the D is unclear. V lost 1 base to trimming and J lost 4 bases, with 13 bases between them. CDR1 SGHAT and CDR2 FQNNGV come from the germline V gene. This CDR3 contains 16 residues. This CDR3 is CASSLGRNLLNEKLFF. The CDR3 bases are TGTGCCAGCAGCTTAGGGCGGAACTTACTTAATGAAAAACTGTTTTTT.

The chain couples TRBV30 to TRBJ2-1; 11 bases line up with TRBD2. Germline loops: CDR1 GTSNPN, CDR2 SVGIG (reference sequence). CDR3 length equals 14 residues. Trimming took 4 bases from V and 1 from J; bases not matched to a gene: 0. CDR3 loop: CAWTSGRSYNEQFF. CDR3 nucleotide sequence: TGTGCCTGGACTAGCGGGAGGTCCTACAATGAGCAGTTCTTC.

The chain is built from TRBV6-5 and TRBJ2-7; a weak D match, TRBD2 (5 bases). The ends were cut back, 5 bases at V and 4 bases at J, with 6 bases in the middle. Germline V lookup: CDR1 MNHEY, CDR2 SVGAGI. The length of the CDR3 is 11 residues. The CDR3, as DNA: TGTGCCAGCAGTAGGGAGTACGAGCAGTACTTC. It codes for CASSREYEQYF.

The chain combines TRBV19 with TRBJ1-5; a possible D gene is TRBD1 (6 bases). The V end was cut by 5 bases, the J end by 2 bases, with 7 bases between. The CDR3 is 13 residues long. Germline loops: CDR1 LNHDA, CDR2 SQIVND (reference sequence). The CDR3 bases are TGTGCCAGTAGTCCAGGGGGCAATCAGCCCCAGCATTTT. Its protein product is CASSPGGNQPQHF.

The rearrangement joins TRBV29-1 to TRBJ2-7; 11 bases match TRBD1. V trimming: 4 bases; J trimming: 1 base; junction bases outside the gene matches: 3. Looked up from germline, CDR1 is SQVTM and CDR2 is ANQGSEA. This CDR3 is built from 14 residues. The CDR3 bases are TGCAGCGTTGGAGGGGACAGGGGGTCCTACGAGCAGTACTTC. Protein: CSVGGDRGSYEQYF.